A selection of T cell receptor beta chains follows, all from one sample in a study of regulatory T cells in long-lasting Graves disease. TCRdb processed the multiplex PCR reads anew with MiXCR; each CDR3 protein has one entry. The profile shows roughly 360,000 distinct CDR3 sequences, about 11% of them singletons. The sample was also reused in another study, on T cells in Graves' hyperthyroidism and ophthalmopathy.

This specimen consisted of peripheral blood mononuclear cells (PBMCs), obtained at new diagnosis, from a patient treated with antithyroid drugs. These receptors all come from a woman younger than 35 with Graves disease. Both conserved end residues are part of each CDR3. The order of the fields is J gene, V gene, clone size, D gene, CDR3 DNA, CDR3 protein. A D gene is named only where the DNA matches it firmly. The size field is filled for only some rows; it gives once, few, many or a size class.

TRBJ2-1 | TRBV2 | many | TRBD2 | TGTGCCAGCAGAATCCCTAGCGGGAGGGCCAATGTGGGGACCGGTGAGCAGTTCTTC | CASRIPSGRANVGTGEQFF
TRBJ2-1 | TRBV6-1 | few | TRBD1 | TGTGCCAGCAGAGGAAAACCGGGACAGGGGTCCAAGTTCTTC | CASRGKPGQGSKFF
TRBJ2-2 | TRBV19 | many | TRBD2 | TGTGCCAGTAGTAGCCCACTTTGGACTAGCGGCTTCGCGAACACCGGGGAGCTGTTTTTT | CASSSPLWTSGFANTGELFF
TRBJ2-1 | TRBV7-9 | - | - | TGTGCCAGCAGGTCTGGAGGGTCTAGCCCCCAGAATGAGCAGTTCTTC | CASRSGGSSPQNEQFF
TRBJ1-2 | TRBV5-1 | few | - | TGCGCCAGCAGCTTGGGAGGCCGGGGGCTGATCTATGGCTACACCTTC | CASSLGGRGLIYGYTF
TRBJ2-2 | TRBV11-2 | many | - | TGTGCCAGCAGCTTAGAAGCGTACACCGGGGAGCTGTTTTTT | CASSLEAYTGELFF
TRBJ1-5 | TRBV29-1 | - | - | TGCAGCGTCCAAACGGGGTTTCAGCCCCAGCATTTT | CSVQTGFQPQHF
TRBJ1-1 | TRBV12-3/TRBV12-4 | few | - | TGTGCCAGCAGTTTAGTAGGGCGCGGAGGAGCTTTCTTT | CASSLVGRGGAFF
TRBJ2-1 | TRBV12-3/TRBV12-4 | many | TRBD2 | TGTGCCAGCAGTCCGATGACTAGCGGGAACTACAATGAGCAGTTCTTC | CASSPMTSGNYNEQFF
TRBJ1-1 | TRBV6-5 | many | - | TGTGCCAGCAGTTACCGCCTGGTCACTGAAGCTTTCTTT | CASSYRLVTEAFF
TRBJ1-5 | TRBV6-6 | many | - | TGTGCCAGCAGTTACTCGACAGGAAGTTATAGCAATCAGCCCCAGCATTTT | CASSYSTGSYSNQPQHF
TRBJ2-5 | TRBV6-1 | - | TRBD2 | TGTGCCAGCACCCCCCCGGGAGGGTTGGAGACCCAGTACTTC | CASTPPGGLETQYF
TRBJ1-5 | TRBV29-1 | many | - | TGCAGCGTAGCAACCATTGGCGATAGCAATCAGCCCCAGCATTTT | CSVATIGDSNQPQHF
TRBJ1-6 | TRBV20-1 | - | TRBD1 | TGCAGTGCCTCAGGGGGGTCACCCCTCCACTTT | CSASGGSPLHF
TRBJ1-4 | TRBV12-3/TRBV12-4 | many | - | TGTGCCAGCAGTTTAAGTCAGGGAGGTGAAAAACTGTTTTTT | CASSLSQGGEKLFF
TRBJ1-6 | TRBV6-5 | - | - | TGTGCCAGCAGTTTTCGAGAGGGAGAGCCCCTCCACTTT | CASSFREGEPLHF
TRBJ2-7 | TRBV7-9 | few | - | TGTGCCAGCAGCTTAGATCTTTTAGCGGTCTACGAGCAGTACTTC | CASSLDLLAVYEQYF
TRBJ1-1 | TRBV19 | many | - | - | CASSFGPGTEAFF
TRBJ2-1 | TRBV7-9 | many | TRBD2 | TGTGCCAGCAGCCCTCGGGGAGGGGCGGGAGATGAGCAGTTCTTC | CASSPRGGAGDEQFF
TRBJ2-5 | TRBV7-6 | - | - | TGTGCCAGCAGCTTCATGGCGACAGTAGCGGAGACCCAGTACTTC | CASSFMATVAETQYF
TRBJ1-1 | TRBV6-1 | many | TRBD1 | TGTGCCAGCAGTCGGACAGGGTATGGCGAAGCTTTCTTT | CASSRTGYGEAFF
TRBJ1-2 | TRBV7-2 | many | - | TGTGCCAGCAGCCACGGGGTGGCCCTATATGGCTACACCTTC | CASSHGVALYGYTF
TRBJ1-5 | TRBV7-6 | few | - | TGTGCCAGCAGCTCACTCGGGGGTCAGCCCCAGCATTTT | CASSSLGGQPQHF
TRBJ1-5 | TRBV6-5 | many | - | TGTGCCAGCAGTTACTCGAATACCCAACCTCGTCAGCCCCAGCATTTT | CASSYSNTQPRQPQHF
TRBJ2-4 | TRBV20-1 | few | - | TGCAGTGCCAGCACCGGGGAGGTCAAAAACATTCAGTACTTC | CSASTGEVKNIQYF